This is a list of T cell receptor beta chains from one sample in a study of T-cell memory formation after mild COVID-19. TCRdb redid the calling of the 5' RACE reads with MiXCR, one entry per CDR3 protein. In the table there are about 150,000 distinct CDR3 sequences, roughly a quarter of which are singletons. The sample was PBMCs or a T cell subset sorted from them (not recorded which). These TCRs come from an adult woman who had mild COVID-19 (a few samples of this study predate the infection). Cell type and time point are not known. Each CDR3 is given with its conserved first and last residue. A D gene is named only where the DNA matches it firmly. Part of the rows lack a size; the others show once, few, many or a class for expanded clones.

CDR3 DNA: TGTGCCAGCAGCCCTCCTAGCGGGAGTTCCTACGAGCAGTACTTC; CDR3 protein: CASSPPSGSSYEQYF; J gene: TRBJ2-7; D gene: TRBD2; V gene: TRBV11-3; clone size: .
CDR3 DNA: TGTGCCAGCAGCCAAGATCCACAGGAGACCCAGTACTTC; CDR3 protein: CASSQDPQETQYF; J gene: TRBJ2-5; D gene: .; V gene: TRBV14; clone size: few
CDR3 DNA: TGTGCCACCAGTGATTTGAGTACCGGGGAGCTGTTTTTT; CDR3 protein: CATSDLSTGELFF; J gene: TRBJ2-2; D gene: .; V gene: TRBV24-1; clone size: many
CDR3 DNA: TGTGCCAGCAGCGTAGCTGGGGGGACTGAGAGGAACTATGGCTACACCTTC; CDR3 protein: CASSVAGGTERNYGYTF; J gene: TRBJ1-2; D gene: .; V gene: TRBV9; clone size: .
CDR3 DNA: TGTGCCAGCAGCTTAGGAATGAACTATGGCTACACCTTC; CDR3 protein: CASSLGMNYGYTF; J gene: TRBJ1-2; D gene: .; V gene: TRBV11-2; clone size: few
CDR3 DNA: TGCGCCAGCAGCCAAGACGGACAGGGGGTCCCGAACACTGAAGCTTTCTTT; CDR3 protein: CASSQDGQGVPNTEAFF; J gene: TRBJ1-1; D gene: TRBD1; V gene: TRBV4-3; clone size: many
CDR3 DNA: TGTGCCAGCAGCTTGGGGACAGGGGGCCTTTCCTACGAGCAGTACTTC; CDR3 protein: CASSLGTGGLSYEQYF; J gene: TRBJ2-7; D gene: TRBD1; V gene: TRBV5-6; clone size: few
CDR3 DNA: TGTGCCAGCAGCCAAGACCCCAGGGCGGAGACCCAGTACTTC; CDR3 protein: CASSQDPRAETQYF; J gene: TRBJ2-5; D gene: .; V gene: TRBV14; clone size: few
CDR3 DNA: TGCAGTGCTAGTCCCATAGCGGGAGCCTACAATGAGCAGTTCTTC; CDR3 protein: CSASPIAGAYNEQFF; J gene: TRBJ2-1; D gene: TRBD2; V gene: TRBV20-1; clone size: few
CDR3 DNA: TGTGCCAGCAGTGATGGAGGCGGCTCCTACGAGCAGTACTTC; CDR3 protein: CASSDGGGSYEQYF; J gene: TRBJ2-7; D gene: .; V gene: TRBV2; clone size: .
CDR3 DNA: TGCAGCGTTGTTCAGGACTATGGCTACACCTTC; CDR3 protein: CSVVQDYGYTF; J gene: TRBJ1-2; D gene: .; V gene: TRBV29-1; clone size: .
CDR3 DNA: TGTGCCAGCAGCTTATGGACTAGCGGGGGGACTTCCTACGAGCAGTACTTC; CDR3 protein: CASSLWTSGGTSYEQYF; J gene: TRBJ2-7; D gene: TRBD2; V gene: TRBV7-9; clone size: many
CDR3 DNA: TGTGCCAGCAGCCACAATCCAGGGGCAGGCACCGGGGAGCTGTTTTTT; CDR3 protein: CASSHNPGAGTGELFF; J gene: TRBJ2-2; D gene: .; V gene: TRBV7-9; clone size: .
CDR3 DNA: TGTGCCAGCACGGAGCGGGGGCCCTACGAGCAGTACTTC; CDR3 protein: CASTERGPYEQYF; J gene: TRBJ2-7; D gene: TRBD2; V gene: TRBV25-1; clone size: few
CDR3 DNA: TGTGCCAGCAGCTTAGTGTCTAGCGGGATCTACAGTAATGAGCAGTTCTTC; CDR3 protein: CASSLVSSGIYSNEQFF; J gene: TRBJ2-1; D gene: TRBD2; V gene: TRBV7-2; clone size: .
CDR3 DNA: TGTGCCACCAGAAAGGACAGCCTGAACACTGAAGCTTTCTTT; CDR3 protein: CATRKDSLNTEAFF; J gene: TRBJ1-1; D gene: .; V gene: TRBV24-1; clone size: .
CDR3 DNA: TGTGCCTGGACTTATACAGGGAGGGAAGCTTTCTTT; CDR3 protein: CAWTYTGREAFF; J gene: TRBJ1-1; D gene: .; V gene: TRBV30; clone size: .
CDR3 DNA: TGTGCCAGCAGCTCGACCGGGACTAGCGGGCATAGCACAGATACGCAGTATTTT; CDR3 protein: CASSSTGTSGHSTDTQYF; J gene: TRBJ2-3; D gene: TRBD2; V gene: TRBV7-2; clone size: .
CDR3 DNA: TGCGCCAGCAGCCTAGCTGGGGTCTATGGCTACACCTTC; CDR3 protein: CASSLAGVYGYTF; J gene: TRBJ1-2; D gene: .; V gene: TRBV5-1; clone size: few
CDR3 DNA: TGTGCCAGCAGCCCACTAGCGGGGGGAGATACGCAGTATTTT; CDR3 protein: CASSPLAGGDTQYF; J gene: TRBJ2-3; D gene: TRBD2; V gene: TRBV7-6; clone size: few
CDR3 DNA: TGTGCCACCAGCGCTGGGGACACTGAAGCTTTCTTT; CDR3 protein: CATSAGDTEAFF; J gene: TRBJ1-1; D gene: .; V gene: TRBV24-1; clone size: few
CDR3 DNA: TGTGCCAGCAGCTTAGCAGGCCTGAACACTGAAGCTTTCTTT; CDR3 protein: CASSLAGLNTEAFF; J gene: TRBJ1-1; D gene: .; V gene: TRBV7-2; clone size: medium-sized
CDR3 DNA: TGTGCCAGCTCACCACTTGAGCGGGGAGCTAGTTACGAGCAGTACTTC; CDR3 protein: CASSPLERGASYEQYF; J gene: TRBJ2-7; D gene: TRBD2; V gene: TRBV18; clone size: .
CDR3 DNA: TGTGCCAGCAGCGTAAACACAGATACGCAGTATTTT; CDR3 protein: CASSVNTDTQYF; J gene: TRBJ2-3; D gene: .; V gene: TRBV9; clone size: few
CDR3 DNA: TGTGCCAGCAGCCCTAGCGGGGGGGCCGTCCACAATGAGCAGTTCTTC; CDR3 protein: CASSPSGGAVHNEQFF; J gene: TRBJ2-1; D gene: TRBD2; V gene: TRBV3-1; clone size: .
CDR3 DNA: TGTGCCAGCAGCCCGTCGGGTCCAAGGACATTGGATGAAAAACTGTTTTTT; CDR3 protein: CASSPSGPRTLDEKLFF; J gene: TRBJ1-4; D gene: .; V gene: TRBV6-5; clone size: .
CDR3 DNA: TGTGCCAGCTCCTCCTATCTGGACGAGCAGTACTTC; CDR3 protein: CASSSYLDEQYF; J gene: TRBJ2-7; D gene: .; V gene: TRBV27; clone size: few
CDR3 DNA: TGCGCCAGCAGCCAAGACCCCAGGGCGAATGAGCAGTTCTTC; CDR3 protein: CASSQDPRANEQFF; J gene: TRBJ2-1; D gene: .; V gene: TRBV4-3; clone size: .
CDR3 DNA: TGTGCCAGCAGCGCGTCTAGCGGGAGCTACGAGCAGTACTTC; CDR3 protein: CASSASSGSYEQYF; J gene: TRBJ2-7; D gene: TRBD2; V gene: TRBV9; clone size: few
CDR3 DNA: TGTGCCAGTAGTATGGGTGGGACAGGGGGCTTCAATGAGCAGTTCTTC; CDR3 protein: CASSMGGTGGFNEQFF; J gene: TRBJ2-1; D gene: TRBD1; V gene: TRBV19; clone size: few
CDR3 DNA: TGTGCCAGCAGTCCGTTTCGGCAAGAGACCCAGTACTTC; CDR3 protein: CASSPFRQETQYF; J gene: TRBJ2-5; D gene: .; V gene: TRBV6-5; clone size: .
CDR3 DNA: TGTGCCAGCAGTTTAGGAGGGGAACCACACAATGAGCAGTTCTTC; CDR3 protein: CASSLGGEPHNEQFF; J gene: TRBJ2-1; D gene: .; V gene: TRBV12-3/TRBV12-4; clone size: few
CDR3 DNA: TGTGCCAGCGTGACTAGCGGGGGGCCCGAGACCCAGTACTTC; CDR3 protein: CASVTSGGPETQYF; J gene: TRBJ2-5; D gene: TRBD2; V gene: TRBV7-9; clone size: .
CDR3 DNA: TGTGCCAGCAGCTTCACCGGGACAGGGCATAATGAGCAGTTCTTC; CDR3 protein: CASSFTGTGHNEQFF; J gene: TRBJ2-1; D gene: TRBD1; V gene: TRBV7-9; clone size: .